This TCR beta chain was identified during a study of blood T cell repertoires in COVID-19. About the study: COVID-19 samples collected from the United States, Italy and Spain covered acute and convalescent phases.

CDR3 length: 14 amino acids. Germline V gene sequence: CDR1 SGHDT, CDR2 YYEEEE. V gave up 4 bases and J gave up 2 bases, with 10 bases separating them. In the source study's methods: The authors estimated nucleated cell counts from reference gene primer amplification. Here immunoSEQ multiplex PCR was the method, and the copy in TCRdb shows in-frame clones only, minus some. V, J and clone size are those of that table, while D and trimming were read from the DNA. This sample carries about 160,000 clones, approximately 80% of them seen once, and the ten largest clones take roughly 9.5%. This clone has only a few counts.

The sequenced material came from peripheral blood. This receptor was obtained from a woman of 80 years or more with active or convalescent COVID-19. The chain uses TRBV5-6 and TRBJ1-3; TRBD1 might be the D (6 bases). The CDR3 coding sequence is TGTGCCAGCAGCCTCGGACAGACTGGAAACACCATATATTTT. Translated: CASSLGQTGNTIYF.